The clone carrying this T cell receptor beta chain turned up a few times. Its antigen is currently unknown. Trimming stripped 3 bases from V and 9 bases from J, with 21 bases between. Germline CDR1 is MDHEN and CDR2 is SYDVKM. This CDR3 region has 17 residues. Assembly of TCR beta libraries relied on iRepertoire HTBI primers together with Arm-PCR of CDR3 regions. Each CDR3 protein is one row after TCRdb ran MiXCR on the multiplex PCR reads. The profile covers a few hundred thousand distinct CDR3 sequences, with roughly 20% appearing a single time and around a quarter taken by the ten largest. The data originate from a study of regulatory T cells in long-lasting Graves disease. Study-level points and caveats: TCR diversity was lower in persistent Graves' patients (versus newly diagnosed ones). Since the sample size was small, accuracy may have been reduced.

Sample time point: persistent/refractory GD, antithyroid drugs over 5 years with positive TRAb. PBMC-extracted RNA yielded the TCR library. American Thyroid Association guidelines served as the basis for diagnosing Graves' disease. The sequence was obtained from a woman aged 40 to 49 with Graves disease. This chain links TRBV28 with TRBJ1-6; D might be TRBD1 (5 bases). This sample comprised peripheral blood mononuclear cells (PBMCs), obtained when the disease was refractory, from a patient treated with antithyroid drugs. The DNA for the CDR3 is TGTGCCAGCAGTTTTTATTCCCTGGGGCTCAAAATTTCACCCCTCCACTTT. It is translated as CASSFYSLGLKISPLHF.